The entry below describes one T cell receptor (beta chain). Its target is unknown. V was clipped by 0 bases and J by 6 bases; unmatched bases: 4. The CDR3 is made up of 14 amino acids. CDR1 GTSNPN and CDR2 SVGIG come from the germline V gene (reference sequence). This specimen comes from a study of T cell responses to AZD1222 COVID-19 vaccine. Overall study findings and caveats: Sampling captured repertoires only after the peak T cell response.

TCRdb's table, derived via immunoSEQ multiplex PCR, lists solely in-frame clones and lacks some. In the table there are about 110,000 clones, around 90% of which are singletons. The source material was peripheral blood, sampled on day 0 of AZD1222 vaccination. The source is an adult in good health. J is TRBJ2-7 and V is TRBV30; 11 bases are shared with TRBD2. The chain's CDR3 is CAWSVLAGVGEQYF. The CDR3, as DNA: TGTGCCTGGAGTGTACTAGCGGGAGTAGGCGAGCAGTACTTC.